The TCR beta chain described here comes from a study of STAT5B mutations in CD4+ large granular lymphocyte leukemia (dated by TCRdb to 2022 to 2024). About the study as a whole: Among healthy controls, the CDR3 'QG' motif was associated with a particular HLA allele. The TCRbeta repertoires of CD4+ T-cell large granular lymphocyte leukemia patients were compared with the TCRbeta repertoires of healthy blood donors. The purity of purified fractions was confirmed by flow cytometry on FACSCanto II or FACSVerse to exceed 95% among lymphocytes.

About this clone itself: The clone's antigen remains unknown. One base away there is no much larger clone; base qualities are not given.

The immunoSEQ assay at survey resolution was used to sequence TCRbeta rearrangements from genomic DNA. The published analysis was carried out like this. A lowest detectable productive clonotype frequency of 2.59 x 10-5 was observed in the TCR sequencing data. Only productive TCRbeta rearrangements, defined as complete and in-frame sequences, were included in the analyses. Sample clonality was computed as Simpson clonality in the immunoSEQ Analyzer version 3.0. Clones were grouped by frequency into very rare, small, medium, large (1-20%) or hyperexpanded (>20%) categories. Generation probabilities were estimated with OLGA 1.2.3, V-gene circos plots were made with VDJtools, specificities were searched in VDJdb, and CDR3 motifs were identified with GLIPH. TCRdb's version of the immuneACCESS table is confined to in-frame rearrangements and falls short of the full clone set. An unresolved V gene accounts for under half of the shortfall where checked; the remainder is of unknown origin. D and trimming come from the DNA, and the V and J calls and clone size come from that table. For this sample there are some 40,000 clones; 80% to 90% appear just once. Together, the top ten hold 2.6% of the sample.

Healthy controls were approximately 40 blood donors whose buffy coats came from the Finnish Red Cross blood service. All TCR-sequenced material derived from peripheral blood: patient blood samples and healthy donor buffy coats. Ficoll-Hypaque gradient centrifugation was used to isolate peripheral blood mononuclear cells. For the healthy controls, CD4+ cells were obtained from buffy coats by magnetic purification. The Gentra Puregene Cell and Tissue kit was used for genomic DNA extraction, and quantification was performed on a Qubit 2.0 fluorometer. The paper as a whole reports these results and caveats: The data were not HLA-matched, and the higher clonality in CD4+ T-LGLL than in CD8+ T-LGLL could be due to the relatively small sample size. The main leukemic clonotypes were found to be private to each patient, although around a quarter of the main leukemic clonotypes were detected at low frequency in the non-leukemic repertoires of other patients. Greater clonality appeared to be present in CD4-sorted patient repertoires than in healthy CD4+ repertoires, and the difference was retained after the putative leukemic clones were removed.

The sample was CD4+ T cells from blood buffy coats. This receptor was identified in a human donor in good health.

The nucleotide sequence is TGTGCCAGCGCCGGACAGGGGAACACTGAAGCTTTCTTT. It translates as CASAGQGNTEAFF. Recombination connected TRBV6-6 to TRBJ1-1; the central 8 bases match TRBD1. The CDR3 sequence holds 13 residues, the cysteine and phenylalanine included. Only the CDR3 DNA stays, 39 bases, in frame from base 1. Trimming removed 8 bases from V and 1 base from J; the gene matches leave 3 bases unexplained. The germline V gene (reference sequence) gives CDR1 as MNHNY and CDR2 as SVGAGI.